This TCR beta chain was recovered during a study of blood T cell repertoires in COVID-19. Across the study: Spain, Italy and the United States supplied samples that represented acute and convalescent COVID-19. Nucleic acid was either cDNA or gDNA, and it came from T cells, B-cell-depleted T cells, or PBMCs.

Per the study methods: Nucleated cell number was recorded as an estimate derived from reference gene primer amplification. Method: immunoSEQ multiplex PCR; TCRdb's copy keeps in-frame clones and lacks some. From that table come the V and J calls and clone size; the DNA was used to work out D and trimming. Among over 200,000 clones listed, more than 75% were seen once. The CDR3 extends over 11 amino acids. Trimming took off 9 bases at V and 6 bases at J, with 12 bases between the two ends. Germline V CDR1 and CDR2: LNHDA, SQIVND (reference sequence). Input material: peripheral blood. The source is a man aged 35-49 years who had recovered from COVID-19. J is TRBJ2-7 and V is TRBV19; tentative D call: TRBD2 (6 bases). Here the CDR3 reads CASIGGVEQYF. DNA of the CDR3: TGTGCCAGCATAGGAGGGGTCGAGCAGTACTTC.